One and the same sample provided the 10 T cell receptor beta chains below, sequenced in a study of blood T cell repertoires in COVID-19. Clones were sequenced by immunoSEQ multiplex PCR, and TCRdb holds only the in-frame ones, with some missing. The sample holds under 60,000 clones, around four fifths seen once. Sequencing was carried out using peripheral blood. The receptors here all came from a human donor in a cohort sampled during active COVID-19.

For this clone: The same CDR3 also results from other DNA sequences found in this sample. The CDR3 loop is CASSPGTVSNYGYTF. The CDR3 nucleotides read TGTGCCAGCAGCCCGGGGACAGTCTCCAACTATGGCTACACCTTC. The V and J genes are TRBV11-3 and TRBJ1-2; 7 bases are a match to TRBD1. Germline assignment: CDR1 SGHNT and CDR2 YENEEA. The CDR3 loop spans 15 amino acids. After removal of 5 bases from V and 2 bases from J, the junction contained 8 bases not matched to a gene.

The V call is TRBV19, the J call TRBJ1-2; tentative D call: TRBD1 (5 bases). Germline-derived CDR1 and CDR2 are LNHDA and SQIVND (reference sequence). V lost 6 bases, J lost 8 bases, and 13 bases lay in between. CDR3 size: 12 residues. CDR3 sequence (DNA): TGTGCCAGTAGGAACTCAGGGAGGGGCTACACCTTC. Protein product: CASRNSGRGYTF.

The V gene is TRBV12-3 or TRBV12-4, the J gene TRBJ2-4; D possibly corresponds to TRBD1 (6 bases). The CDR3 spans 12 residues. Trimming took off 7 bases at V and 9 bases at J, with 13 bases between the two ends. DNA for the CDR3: TGTGCCAGCAATATACTAGGGGGCATTCAGTACTTC. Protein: CASNILGGIQYF.

CDR3 sequence reads: CASSRGSLVNYGYTF. CDR3 sequence (DNA): TGTGCCAGCAGCAGAGGGTCCTTGGTCAACTATGGCTACACCTTC. This sequence joins TRBV6-5 and TRBJ1-2; no clear D gene. Trimming removed 6 bases at V and 2 bases at J, with 16 bases between. Per germline, CDR1 MNHEY and CDR2 SVGAGI. This CDR3 has 15 residues.

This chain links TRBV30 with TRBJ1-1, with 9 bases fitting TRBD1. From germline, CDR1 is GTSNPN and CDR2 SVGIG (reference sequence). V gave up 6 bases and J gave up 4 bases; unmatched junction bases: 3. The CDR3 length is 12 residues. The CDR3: CACHRGPTEAFF. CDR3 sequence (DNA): TGTGCCTGCCACAGGGGGCCCACTGAAGCTTTCTTT.

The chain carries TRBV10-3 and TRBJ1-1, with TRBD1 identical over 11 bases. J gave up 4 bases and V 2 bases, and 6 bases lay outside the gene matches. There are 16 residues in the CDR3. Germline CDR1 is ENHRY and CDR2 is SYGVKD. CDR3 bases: TGTGCCATCAGTGAGGAGGGGACAGGGGGACTCACTGAAGCTTTCTTT. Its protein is CAISEEGTGGLTEAFF.

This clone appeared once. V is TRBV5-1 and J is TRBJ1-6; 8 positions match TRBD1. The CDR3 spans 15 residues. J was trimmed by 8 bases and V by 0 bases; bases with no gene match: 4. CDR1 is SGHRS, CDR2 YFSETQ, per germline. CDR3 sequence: CASSLGQGSHSPLHF. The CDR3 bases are TGCGCCAGCAGCTTGGGACAGGGGTCTCATTCACCCCTCCACTTT.

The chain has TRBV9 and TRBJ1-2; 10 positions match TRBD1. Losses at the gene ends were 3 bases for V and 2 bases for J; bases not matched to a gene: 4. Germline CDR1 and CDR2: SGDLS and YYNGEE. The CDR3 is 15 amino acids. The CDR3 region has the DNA TGTGCCAGCAGCGCTAGGACAGGGGGAAACTATGGCTACACCTTC. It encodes CASSARTGGNYGYTF.

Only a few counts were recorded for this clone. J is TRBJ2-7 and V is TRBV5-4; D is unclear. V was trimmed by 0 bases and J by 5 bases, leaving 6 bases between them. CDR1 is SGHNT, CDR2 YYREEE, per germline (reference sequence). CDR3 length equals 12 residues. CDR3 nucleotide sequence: TGTGCCAGCAGCTTGGGAGGAGACGAGCAGTACTTC. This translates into CASSLGGDEQYF.

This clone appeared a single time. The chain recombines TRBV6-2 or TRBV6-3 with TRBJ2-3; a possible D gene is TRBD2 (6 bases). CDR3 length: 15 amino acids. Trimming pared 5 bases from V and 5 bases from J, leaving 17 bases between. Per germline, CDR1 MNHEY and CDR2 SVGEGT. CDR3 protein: CASSPLGGKIDTQYF. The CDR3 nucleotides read TGTGCCAGCAGTCCCCTCGGGGGTAAGATAGATACGCAGTATTTT.